The TCR beta chain under discussion was sequenced for a study of blood T cell repertoires in COVID-19. About the research overall: COVID-19 samples collected from the United States, Italy and Spain covered acute and convalescent phases.

J gave up 2 bases and V 4 bases, and 5 bases lay outside the gene matches. The germline V gene has CDR1 KGHDR and CDR2 SFDVKD. This CDR3 contains 15 residues. Only a few counts were recorded for this clone. In the original analysis: Estimation of nucleated cell counts was performed using reference gene primer amplification. Repertoires were generated with immunoSEQ multiplex PCR, while TCRdb's copy carries only in-frame clones and drops some. For V, J and clone size, that table is used; D and trimming come from the DNA. The sample consists of a few hundred thousand clones, about four fifths of them appearing once.

Sequenced: peripheral blood. This TCR came from a woman aged 18-35 years with acute or convalescent COVID-19. The chain joins TRBV24-1 to TRBJ1-2; TRBD1 agrees at 8 bases. CDR3 in amino acids: CATSDTGQGNYGYTF. The CDR3 nucleotides read TGTGCCACCAGTGACACCGGACAGGGCAACTATGGCTACACCTTC.